This T cell receptor (beta chain) stems from a study of cytomegalovirus exposure and HLA in healthy donors. Study findings and constraints: When a later analysis compared HLA-associated TCR beta chains with equally common others, the HLA-associated chains turned out to be more clonally expanded and to have lower generation probabilities. Highest at DRB1 and lowest at HLA-C, TCR association rates differed among HLA loci in a later analysis.

PCR employed 60 Vbeta and 13 Jbeta primers. Original analysis: A follow-up analysis tallied tens of millions of unique TCR beta chains, roughly 9.9 million shared. The repertoire was sequenced with immunoSEQ multiplex PCR; TCRdb's copy has only in-frame clones and lacks some. V and J calls and clone size are copied from that table; D and trimming were computed from the DNA. The data contain around 99,000 clones, roughly 76% of them singletons. Germline loops: CDR1 SGHDT, CDR2 YYEEEE. The CDR3 loop spans 13 amino acids. The ends were cut back, 0 bases at V and 0 bases at J, with 3 bases in the middle. This clone was seen only once. Its antigen is as yet unknown.

Sequencing was done on a sample of PBMCs. This rearrangement joins TRBV5-6 to TRBJ1-1; unclear D gene. The TCR originated in a woman between 45 and 60 years old in good health and CMV-seropositive. CDR3 in amino acids: CASSLAVNTEAFF. The DNA for the CDR3 is TGTGCCAGCAGCTTGGCAGTGAACACTGAAGCTTTCTTT.